This record looks at one T cell receptor beta chain sequence and its context. Other DNA sequences in the same sample also yield this CDR3. There are 11 residues in the CDR3. CDR1 is SGHAT and CDR2 is FQNNGV in the germline V gene. V was clipped by 5 bases and J by 4 bases, with 3 bases between them. Naivety among CD8 cells was defined by CD45RO negativity and positive CCR7 selection, thereby excluding terminally differentiated effector memory CD45RA+ cells. The data were taken from a study of shared clonotypes between healthy human individuals. The method was immunoSEQ multiplex PCR; TCRdb's version includes in-frame clones alone and lacks a portion of them. Of a few million clones in the sample, around 93% were seen once.

The chain uses TRBV11-2 and TRBJ2-1; unclear D gene. The sequence derives from a young man in good health. Some clones in this sample may be carry-over from other donors' samples. Sequenced material: naive CD8+ T cells from PBMCs. The CDR3 is CASSGYNEQFF. Here the CDR3 DNA reads TGTGCCAGCAGCGGATACAATGAGCAGTTCTTC. The complete variable domain, with remaining parts taken from reference TRBV11-2 and TRBJ2-1, reads EAGVAQSPRYKIIEKRQSVAFWCNPISGHATLYWYQQILGQGPKLLIQFQNNGVVDDSQLPKDRFSAERLKGVDSTLKIQPAKLEDSAVYLCASSGYNEQFFGPGTRLTVL.